Below are 31 T cell receptor beta chains sequenced from a single sample in a study of early T cells in non-severe SARS-CoV-2 infection. TCRdb reprocessed the 5' RACE reads with MiXCR, giving one entry per CDR3 protein. The data hold 95,000 to 100,000 distinct CDR3 sequences, with 13% observed a single time. The sequenced sample consisted of whole blood. The receptors originated from an adult who was a healthcare worker with PCR-confirmed SARS-CoV-2 infection or an uninfected control (not recorded which).

This clonotype was seen repeatedly, ten times or more. The gene calls are TRBV12-3 or TRBV12-4 and TRBJ2-1; TRBD1 aligns across 9 bases. V lost 6 bases to trimming and J lost 6 bases; unmatched junction nucleotides: 9. This CDR3 region has 15 residues. CDR3 DNA sequence: TGTGCCAGCAGGACAGGACAGGGGAATATCAATGAGCAGTTCTTC. Translated: CASRTGQGNINEQFF.

The rearrangement joins TRBV7-8 to TRBJ1-1; tentative D call: TRBD1 (5 bases). This CDR3 comprises 13 residues. Germline CDR1 is SGHVS and CDR2 is FQNEAQ. V lost 11 bases and J 1 base, leaving 14 bases between the germline ends. In DNA form, the CDR3 reads TGTGCCTGTCTAGGGGCAGAGAACACTGAAGCTTTCTTT. This codes for CACLGAENTEAFF. Full variable domain (missing parts from reference TRBV7-8 and TRBJ1-1): GAGVSQSPRYKVAKRGQDVALRCDPISGHVSLFWYQQALGQGPEFLTYFQNEAQLDKSGLPSDRFFAERPEGSVSTLKIQRTQQEDSAVYLCACLGAENTEAFFGQGTRLTVV.

This clonotype has a count of ten or more. The rearrangement uses TRBV11-2 and TRBJ1-4, with D unclear. The germline CDR1 and CDR2 sequences are SGHAT and FQNNGV. The V gene lost 4 bases and the J gene lost 5 bases, with 5 bases spanning the gap. There are 12 residues in the CDR3. CDR3 sequence reads: CASSSTNEKLFF. CDR3 sequence (DNA): TGTGCCAGCAGCTCCACGAATGAAAAACTGTTTTTT.

This clonotype was seen repeatedly, ten times or more. The chain couples TRBV6-5 to TRBJ2-5; 7 nucleotides line up with TRBD2. The CDR3 spans 12 residues. The J segment lost 4 bases and the V segment lost 6 bases, leaving 2 bases of the junction unmatched. In germline, CDR1 is MNHEY, CDR2 SVGAGI. This chain's CDR3 is CASRGTTETQYF. The CDR3, as DNA: TGTGCCAGCAGGGGGACTACAGAGACCCAGTACTTC.

This clonotype was seen a few times. The genes are TRBV20-1 and TRBJ1-6, with unresolved D. Trimming pared 0 bases from V and 0 bases from J, leaving 12 bases between. From germline, CDR1 is DFQATT and CDR2 SNEGSKA (reference sequence). The length of the CDR3 is 17 residues. The CDR3 region has the DNA TGCAGTGCTAGAGACGAAGGCCGCCGCTCCTATAATTCACCCCTCCACTTT. This sequence encodes CSARDEGRRSYNSPLHF.

This clonotype was observed a few times. The chain carries TRBV6-1 and TRBJ2-1, with 11 bases lining up with TRBD2. The germline CDR1 and CDR2 sequences are MNHNS and SASEGT. The V segment lost 6 bases and the J segment 0 bases; nucleotides outside the gene matches: 10. The CDR3 is 18 amino acids. CDR3 amino acids: CASSKTSGAYSSYNEQFF. As DNA, the CDR3 is TGTGCCAGCAGCAAGACTAGCGGGGCATACAGCTCCTACAATGAGCAGTTCTTC.

This clonotype was observed many times. This rearrangement joins TRBV12-3 or TRBV12-4 to TRBJ1-3, with unresolved D. This CDR3 region has 16 residues. V was clipped by 3 bases and J by 0 bases, with 12 bases between them. CDR3 sequence: CASSFLLAISGNTIYF. The CDR3 region has the DNA TGTGCCAGCAGTTTCCTTCTGGCCATCTCTGGAAACACCATATATTTT.

This clonotype was observed at least ten times. V gene TRBV4-1 combines with J gene TRBJ2-2; TRBD2 matches at 9 bases. CDR3 length equals 16 residues. Germline CDR1 and CDR2: MGHRA and YSYEKL. V dropped 0 bases and J dropped 11; count of bases not matched to a gene: 10. The CDR3 region has the DNA TGCGCCAGCAGCCAAGATTATGGGGCGGGGGGGCGAGAGCTGTTTTTT. This encodes CASSQDYGAGGRELFF.

This clonotype has at least ten counts. V gene TRBV20-1 combines with J gene TRBJ2-5; no reliable D call. This CDR3 comprises 10 residues. V gave up 3 bases and J gave up 3 bases, with 2 bases separating them. Germline V lookup: CDR1 DFQATT, CDR2 SNEGSKA (reference sequence). The CDR3 here is CSARKETQYF. CDR3 sequence (DNA): TGCAGTGCTAGGAAAGAGACCCAGTACTTC.

This clonotype has more than one count but fewer than ten. The rearrangement joins TRBV7-2 to TRBJ2-1; D remains ambiguous. The CDR3 sequence is 13 residues long. Germline V lookup: CDR1 SGHTA, CDR2 FQGNSA. V lost 7 bases to trimming and J lost 2 bases, with 9 bases between them. CDR3 in amino acids: CASTSGPYNEQFF. In DNA form, the CDR3 reads TGTGCCAGCACATCCGGGCCCTACAATGAGCAGTTCTTC.

A few counts support this clonotype. The rearrangement links TRBV10-1 to TRBJ2-4; D is unresolved. This CDR3 comprises 13 residues. V dropped 4 bases and J dropped 8 bases, with 12 bases sitting between them. The germline V gene has CDR1 WNHNN and CDR2 SYGVQD (reference sequence). CDR3 nucleotides: TGCGCCAGCAGTGGGTTACCTGGAGACATTCAGTACTTC. Amino acids: CASSGLPGDIQYF.

This clonotype was seen a few times. This chain uses TRBV3-1 with TRBJ2-3; no clear D gene. The V and J ends lost 4 bases and 1 base respectively, with 9 bases between them. Germline CDR1 LGHDT, CDR2 YNNKEL (reference sequence). The CDR3 is 14 amino acids. The CDR3 is CASSPPGGTDTQYF. Written as DNA, the CDR3 is TGTGCCAGCAGCCCCCCGGGTGGCACAGATACGCAGTATTTT.

The table lists this clonotype with many counts. The rearrangement links TRBV18 to TRBJ1-1; TRBD1 might be the D (5 bases). Deletions cut 5 bases from V and 11 bases from J, with 12 bases between. CDR3 length: 11 residues. CDR1 is KGHSH, CDR2 LQKENI, per germline. The CDR3 nucleotides are TGTGCCAGCTCAAGGGACGGGCTGGCTTTCTTT. Translating gives CASSRDGLAFF.

This clonotype was counted a few times. This chain connects TRBV4-3 to TRBJ2-7; no clear D gene. V lost 0 bases and J lost 4, with 19 bases in between. The CDR3 loop spans 17 amino acids. Germline assignment: CDR1 LGHNA and CDR2 YSLEER. The CDR3 sequence: CASSQDFRQDKGYEQYF. The CDR3 region has the DNA TGCGCCAGCAGCCAAGATTTTCGCCAGGATAAGGGATACGAGCAGTACTTC.

The chain links TRBV4-1 to TRBJ1-1; possible D gene TRBD1, 5 bases. The CDR3 sequence is 14 residues long. V was shortened by 5 bases and J by 4 bases, with 14 bases between the two germline ends. Germline V gives CDR1 MGHRA, CDR2 YSYEKL. The chain's CDR3 is CASSATPGGTEAFF. In DNA form, the CDR3 reads TGCGCCAGCAGCGCGACACCTGGGGGCACTGAAGCTTTCTTT.

This clonotype appeared many times. This sequence joins TRBV2 and TRBJ1-1, with D tentatively TRBD1 (5 bases). The CDR3 has 11 amino acids. Per germline, CDR1 SNHLY and CDR2 FYNNEI. V was clipped by 5 bases and J by 11 bases, with 12 bases between them. The CDR3 DNA follows: TGTGCCAGCAGTACCGGGACGGGGGCTTTCTTT. The encoded protein is CASSTGTGAFF.

The chain employs TRBV6-1 and TRBJ2-3; D assignment may be TRBD1 or TRBD2 (5 bases each). Germline CDR1 MNHNS, CDR2 SASEGT. V shed 11 bases and J shed 2 bases, with 17 bases lying between them. The CDR3 consists of 14 residues. Written as DNA, the CDR3 is TGTGCCGGAACCAGAGAGGGGCTCACAGATACGCAGTATTTT. Protein sequence: CAGTREGLTDTQYF.

This clonotype occurred many times. The chain uses TRBV10-3 and TRBJ1-2; D is possibly TRBD1 (6 bases). CDR1 and CDR2 from the germline V gene are ENHRY and SYGVKD. Trimming took 3 bases from V and 2 from J, leaving 7 bases between them. CDR3 size: 13 residues. The CDR3 here is CAISDGGNYGYTF. CDR3 in DNA: TGTGCCATCAGTGATGGGGGCAACTATGGCTACACCTTC.

This chain joins TRBV29-1 and TRBJ1-1; no reliable D call. CDR3 size: 11 residues. The ends were cut back, 4 bases at V and 8 bases at J, with 11 bases in the middle. CDR1 and CDR2 from the germline V gene are SQVTM and ANQGSEA. CDR3 DNA sequence: TGCAGCGTTGGGGTCCTCCGGGAAGCTTTCTTT. It yields the protein CSVGVLREAFF.

This clonotype has at least ten counts. The CDR3 DNA reads as TGCGCCAGCAGCCAAGAGGGTGGCTCTGGAAACACCATATATTTT. It translates to CASSQEGGSGNTIYF. The chain carries TRBV4-3 and TRBJ1-3; no reliable D call. The germline V and J ends were trimmed by 0 bases and 0 bases, with 6 bases remaining between them. The CDR3 spans 15 residues. Germline V gene data show CDR1 as LGHNA and CDR2 as YSLEER.

The genes are TRBV29-1 and TRBJ2-3; 9 bases map to TRBD2. V dropped 7 bases and J dropped 2; count of bases not matched to a gene: 10. The CDR3 contains 15 residues. Germline V lookup: CDR1 SQVTM, CDR2 ANQGSEA. The DNA of the CDR3 is TGCAGCGGGACCGGGACTAGCCTCGACACAGATACGCAGTATTTT. This codes for CSGTGTSLDTDTQYF.

This clonotype showed up just a few times. The genes are TRBV6-5 and TRBJ2-1; 10 bases agree with TRBD1. CDR1 is MNHEY and CDR2 is SVGAGI in the germline V gene. V shed 0 bases and J 6 bases; nucleotides not matched to a gene: 11. This CDR3 has 18 residues. The CDR3 coding sequence is TGTGCCAGCAGTTACTCGAGTCTGGGACAGGGGCTCGGCAATGAGCAGTTCTTC. This encodes CASSYSSLGQGLGNEQFF.

V gene TRBV15 combines with J gene TRBJ1-1; a possible D gene is TRBD1 (5 bases). The V and J ends lost 2 bases and 1 base respectively, with 11 bases between them. This CDR3 comprises 15 residues. CDR1 and CDR2 (germline): LNHNV, YYDKDF (reference sequence). The CDR3 spells CATSRTVQGNTEAFF. The CDR3 DNA is TGTGCCACCAGCAGAACCGTTCAGGGGAACACTGAAGCTTTCTTT.

The chain links TRBV7-2 to TRBJ1-1, with D possibly matching TRBD1 (6 bases). Germline V gene sequence: CDR1 SGHTA, CDR2 FQGNSA. This CDR3 contains 14 residues. Trimming removed 5 bases at V and 5 bases at J, with 15 bases between. The CDR3 bases are TGTGCCAGCAGCCTTGCAGGGGTTGCGACTGAAGCTTTCTTT. Its translation: CASSLAGVATEAFF.

The V call is TRBV29-1, the J call TRBJ2-1; D uncertain. Looked up from germline, CDR1 is SQVTM and CDR2 is ANQGSEA. The CDR3 loop spans 13 amino acids. The V end lost 7 bases, the J end lost 7 bases, and 17 bases lay between the germline ends. For the CDR3, the DNA is TGCAGCGCCGTGCCGTTAGGGCCGAATGAGCAGTTCTTC. It codes for CSAVPLGPNEQFF.

This clonotype has ten or more counts. V and J are TRBV11-2 and TRBJ1-6; tentatively, D is TRBD1 (5 bases). Germline CDR1 and CDR2: SGHAT and FQNNGV. CDR3 size: 18 residues. V gave up 2 bases and J gave up 0 bases, with 14 bases separating them. The CDR3 spells CASSLQPRASSYNSPLHF. CDR3 in DNA: TGTGCCAGCAGCTTACAGCCCAGGGCGAGCTCCTATAATTCACCCCTCCACTTT. The full variable domain, rest sourced from reference TRBV11-2 and TRBJ1-6, is EAGVAQSPRYKIIEKRQSVAFWCNPISGHATLYWYQQILGQGPKLLIQFQNNGVVDDSQLPKDRFSAERLKGVDSTLKIQPAKLEDSAVYLCASSLQPRASSYNSPLHFGNGTRLTVT.

There are many counts of this clonotype. The CDR3 DNA follows: TGTGCCAGCAGCTTAGCGGCGGGGGGCACAGATACGCAGTATTTT. This encodes CASSLAAGGTDTQYF. This sequence joins TRBV7-6 and TRBJ2-3, with 7 nucleotides matching TRBD2. The CDR3 loop spans 15 amino acids. V lost 0 bases to trimming and J lost 1 base; unmatched junction nucleotides: 1. Germline V lookup: CDR1 SGHVS, CDR2 FNYEAQ.

This clonotype was recorded many times. The rearrangement links TRBV18 to TRBJ1-1; D is unclear. The length of the CDR3 is 15 residues. V shed 1 base and J shed 2 bases, with 11 bases lying between them. The germline V gene encodes CDR1 KGHSH and CDR2 LQKENI. The CDR3: CASSPLAAGNTEAFF. DNA for the CDR3: TGTGCCAGCTCACCACTCGCGGCCGGTAACACTGAAGCTTTCTTT.

V gene TRBV6-6 combines with J gene TRBJ2-7; TRBD2 aligns across 7 bases. The germline V gene encodes CDR1 MNHNY and CDR2 SVGAGI (reference sequence). This CDR3 region has 12 residues. J was trimmed by 9 bases and V by 5 bases; bases with no gene match: 7. Here the CDR3 reads CASSPWGGRQYF. As DNA, the CDR3 is TGTGCCAGCAGTCCCTGGGGCGGGAGGCAGTACTTC.

This clonotype was counted ten times or more. The CDR3 coding sequence is TGTGCCAGCAGCTTTAGCCCCGGGGCTGGGATCGAGCAGTACTTC. Its protein is CASSFSPGAGIEQYF. The genes are TRBV5-5 and TRBJ2-7, with D perhaps TRBD1 or TRBD2 (5 bases each). The V and J ends lost 2 bases and 6 bases respectively, with 18 bases between them. The CDR3 length is 15 residues. CDR1 is SGHKS and CDR2 is YYEKEE in the germline V gene (reference sequence). Looking up the rest from reference TRBV5-5 and TRBJ2-7 gives the full variable domain: DAGVTQSPTHLIKTRGQQVTLRCSPISGHKSVSWYQQVLGQGPQFIFQYYEKEERGRGNFPDRFSARQFPNYSSELNVNALLLGDSALYLCASSFSPGAGIEQYFGPGTRLTVT.

This clonotype showed up just a few times. The chain employs TRBV20-1 and TRBJ2-3; a possible D gene is TRBD2 (5 bases). Trimming removed 3 bases at V and 4 bases at J, with 17 bases between. The germline CDR1 and CDR2 sequences are DFQATT and SNEGSKA (reference sequence). The CDR3 consists of 15 residues. The CDR3 sequence: CSAREVVGRADTQYF. CDR3 bases: TGCAGTGCTAGGGAGGTTGTCGGGCGTGCAGATACGCAGTATTTT.